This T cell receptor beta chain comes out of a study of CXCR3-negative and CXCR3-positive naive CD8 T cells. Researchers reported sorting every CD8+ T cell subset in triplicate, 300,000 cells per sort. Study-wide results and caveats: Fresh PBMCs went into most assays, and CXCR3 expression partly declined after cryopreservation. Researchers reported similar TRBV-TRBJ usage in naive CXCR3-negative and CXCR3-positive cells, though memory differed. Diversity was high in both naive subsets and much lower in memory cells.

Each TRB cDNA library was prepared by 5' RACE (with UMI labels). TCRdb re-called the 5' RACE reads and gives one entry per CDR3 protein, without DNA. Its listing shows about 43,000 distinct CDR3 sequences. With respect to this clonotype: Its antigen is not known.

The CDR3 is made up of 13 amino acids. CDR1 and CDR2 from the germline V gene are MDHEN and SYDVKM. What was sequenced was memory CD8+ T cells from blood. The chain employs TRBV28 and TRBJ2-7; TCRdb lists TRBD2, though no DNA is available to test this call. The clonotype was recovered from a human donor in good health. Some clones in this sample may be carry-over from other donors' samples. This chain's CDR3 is CASRGLAVYEQYF.